This TCR beta chain was sequenced during a study of regulatory T cells in long-lasting Graves disease. The time point here: newly diagnosed GD, antithyroid drugs for less than 3 months. Following extraction of RNA from PBMCs, that RNA was used to make the TCR library. Assembly of TCR beta libraries relied on iRepertoire HTBI primers together with Arm-PCR of CDR3 regions. Each CDR3 protein is one row after TCRdb ran MiXCR on the multiplex PCR reads. The data show 550,000 to 700,000 distinct CDR3 sequences, approximately 16% seen once. Per the germline V gene, CDR1 is SGHTA and CDR2 is FQGTGA. V was clipped by 2 bases and J by 3 bases; unmatched bases: 6. This CDR3 contains 16 residues. These data were also filed under a second study, of T cells in Graves' hyperthyroidism and ophthalmopathy.

The source material was peripheral blood mononuclear cells (PBMCs), sampled at new diagnosis, from a patient treated with antithyroid drugs. The clonotype comes from a man aged 18-30 years with Graves disease. The chain uses TRBV7-3 and TRBJ2-2; TRBD2 matches 7 bases. In nucleotides, the CDR3 is TGTGCCAGCAGCTTAGGGGGGGGAGCCGACACCGGGGAGCTGTTTTTT. Its protein product is CASSLGGGADTGELFF.